This is a list of T cell receptor beta chains from one sample in a study of CD8 T cells in ankylosing spondylitis. TCRdb called the 5' RACE reads again in MiXCR, with one record for every CDR3 protein. Of tens of thousands of distinct CDR3 sequences in the sample, just over 2.5% are singletons; the top ten hold more than 6.5%. Sequenced sample: blood, either unsorted or a sorted T cell fraction (not recorded which). The receptors here all came from a female donor with ankylosing spondylitis or in good health (not recorded which). CDR3s include the opening cysteine and the closing phenylalanine or tryptophan. The D gene is left open where the match is weak. Size is stated as how often the clone was seen (once, few, many) or a class if it is expanded.

v_gene	d_gene	abundance	j_gene	CDR3aa	CDR3nt
TRBV9	TRBD2	many	TRBJ2-1	CASSTGLADYNEQFF	TGTGCCAGCAGCACGGGACTAGCAGACTACAATGAGCAGTTCTTC
TRBV9	NA	many	TRBJ2-2	CASKPAINTGELFF	TGTGCCAGCAAGCCCGCAATAAACACCGGGGAGCTGTTTTTT
TRBV9	NA	many	TRBJ2-7	CASSVGSPYEQYF	TGTGCCAGCAGCGTGGGTTCGCCCTACGAGCAGTACTTC
TRBV9	NA	many	TRBJ1-3	CASSVVSAESGNTIYF	TGTGCCAGCAGCGTAGTGTCCGCCGAGTCCGGAAACACCATATATTTT
TRBV9	TRBD2	many	TRBJ2-1	CASSPSALGLAYNEQFF	TGTGCCAGCAGCCCCTCTGCGTTGGGACTAGCATACAATGAGCAGTTCTTC
TRBV9	TRBD1	many	TRBJ2-5	CASSVGDRKETQYF	TGTGCCAGCAGCGTAGGGGACAGAAAAGAGACCCAGTACTTC
TRBV9	NA	many	TRBJ1-6	CASSVGGRNSPLHF	TGTGCCAGCAGCGTAGGAGGGAGAAATTCACCCCTCCACTTT
TRBV9	NA	many	TRBJ2-6	CASSPQGSGANVLTF	TGTGCCAGCAGCCCCCAGGGATCTGGGGCCAACGTCCTGACTTTC
TRBV9	TRBD1	many	TRBJ2-6	CASSPRDRSSGANVLTF	TGTGCCAGCAGCCCCCGGGACAGGAGCTCTGGGGCCAACGTCCTGACTTTC
TRBV9	NA	many	TRBJ2-5	CASSVFGQETQYF	TGTGCCAGCAGCGTATTCGGTCAAGAGACCCAGTACTTC
TRBV9	TRBD2	many	TRBJ2-2	CASSSRRELTGELFF	TGTGCCAGCAGCTCAAGGCGGGAGCTCACCGGGGAGCTGTTTTTT
TRBV12-5	TRBD1	many	TRBJ2-4	CASGNDRGIAKNIQYF	TGTGCTAGTGGTAACGACAGGGGGATAGCCAAAAACATTCAGTACTTC
TRBV9	NA	many	TRBJ1-1	CASSADTTLNTEAFF	TGTGCCAGCAGCGCGGACACGACCTTGAACACTGAAGCTTTCTTT
TRBV9	NA	many	TRBJ1-2	CASSAPLPRGYGYTF	TGTGCCAGCAGCGCCCCCCTTCCGCGGGGCTATGGCTACACCTTC
TRBV9	NA	many	TRBJ2-2	CASSVDGLTGELFF	TGTGCCAGCAGCGTAGATGGGCTCACCGGGGAGCTGTTTTTT
TRBV9	NA	many	TRBJ2-2	CASSVVAGEYTGELFF	TGTGCCAGCAGCGTAGTGGCAGGCGAGTACACCGGGGAGCTGTTTTTT
TRBV9	NA	many	TRBJ2-1	CASSVGVVNEQFF	TGTGCCAGCAGCGTCGGGGTTGTCAATGAGCAGTTCTTC
TRBV9	NA	many	TRBJ2-1	CASSPRTGNEQFF	TGTGCCAGCAGCCCCCGAACAGGGAATGAGCAGTTCTTC
TRBV9	TRBD2	few	TRBJ2-5	CASSGASGGQETQYF	TGTGCCAGCAGCGGGGCTAGCGGGGGACAAGAGACCCAGTACTTC
TRBV9	NA	many	TRBJ1-4	CASSPRMATNEKLFF	TGTGCCAGCAGCCCCCGCATGGCAACTAATGAAAAACTGTTTTTT
TRBV21-1	NA	many	TRBJ1-5	CASSNRRELLGSNQPQHF	TGTGCCAGCAGCAATAGGCGGGAATTATTAGGAAGCAATCAGCCCCAGCATTTT
TRBV5-1	TRBD1	many	TRBJ1-5	CASSWGQARIQSNQPQHF	TGCGCCAGCAGCTGGGGACAGGCCCGTATTCAAAGCAATCAGCCCCAGCATTTT
TRBV9	TRBD2	many	TRBJ2-7	CASSPSGSYYEQYF	TGTGCCAGCAGCCCTAGCGGGAGCTACTACGAGCAGTACTTC
TRBV9	TRBD2	many	TRBJ2-1	CASSAGGESLLLNEQFF	TGTGCCAGCAGCGCGGGAGGGGAGAGCCTCCTCCTCAATGAGCAGTTCTTC